This T cell receptor beta chain came from a study of shared clonotypes between healthy human individuals. Study-level findings and limits: Clonotypes which were not shared had lower generation probabilities than clonotypes that all four donors shared.

The authors divided CD4+ cells into CD45RA+ naive and CD45RA-negative memory subsets. The data were produced by immunoSEQ multiplex PCR, yet TCRdb's version contains in-frame clones alone and is incomplete. In the table there are approximately 740,000 clones, roughly 70% of which are singletons. Remarks on this clone: The antigen remains unidentified.

Germline V CDR1 and CDR2: ENHRY, SYGVKD. V shed 4 bases and J 0 bases; nucleotides not matched to a gene: 4. This CDR3 comprises 15 residues. The chain carries TRBV10-3 and TRBJ2-3, with TRBD2 identical over 7 bases. Sequencing was done on a sample of memory CD4+ T cells sorted from blood. Documented subset: CD45RA-negative fraction. This sequence originates from a woman in her thirties in good health. DNA for the CDR3: TGTGCCATCAGTGCCGGGACTACTAGCACAGATACGCAGTATTTT. It yields the protein CAISAGTTSTDTQYF.